These T cell receptor beta chains were read from a single sample in a study of T cells expressing NK-cell markers. With the 5' RACE reads reprocessed, TCRdb shows one record per CDR3 protein and no DNA. The sample includes about 430,000 distinct CDR3 sequences. Sequences were obtained from blood T cells: a sorted CD56 or NKG2C T cell subset, CD4+ or CD8+ T cells, or bulk PBMC T cells (not recorded which). All receptors derive from a woman between 50 and 59 years old in good health. Each CDR3 is given with its conserved first and last residue. The order of the fields is CDR3 protein, V gene, J gene.

CASSLETGSRDDSPLHF	TRBV5-1	TRBJ1-6
CASSYPRQGRGNIQYF	TRBV7-8	TRBJ2-4
CSADGAWAKNIQYF	TRBV20-1	TRBJ2-4
CASSLRGGASNQPQHF	TRBV5-8	TRBJ1-5
CASSKELTGSPEAFF	TRBV21-1	TRBJ1-1
CATSDPRVNEQFF	TRBV24-1	TRBJ2-1
CASGTRGSFRNTEAFF	TRBV12-3/TRBV12-4	TRBJ1-1
CASSVFGTTPGDEQYF	TRBV9	TRBJ2-7
CASRTDSSEPQHF	TRBV12-3/TRBV12-4	TRBJ1-5
CASSEKGLAGGTGELFF	TRBV25-1	TRBJ2-2
CASSQTPISSGTLGEQYF	TRBV4-1	TRBJ2-7
CASSPRGETGNTIYF	TRBV3-1	TRBJ1-3
CASSPSRQGADTQYF	TRBV4-1	TRBJ2-3
CASSDSMGEKLFF	TRBV6-4	TRBJ1-4
CASSPLAGDTYNEQFF	TRBV14	TRBJ2-1
CASSRGEVTTNEKLFF	TRBV3-1	TRBJ1-4
CASSFVGNPGEAFF	TRBV7-9	TRBJ1-1